What follows are 19 T cell receptor beta chains derived from one specimen sequenced in a study of T cell changes during pregnancy in multiple sclerosis. Sequenced by immunoSEQ multiplex PCR; TCRdb stores in-frame clones only, minus some. The table lists 29,000 or so clones, 89% of them singletons. Specimen: CD8+ T cells from peripheral blood mononuclear cells, collected in the second trimester of pregnancy. These receptors originate from a female donor with multiple sclerosis, enrolled in a pregnancy study.

This clone was seen once. V usage is TRBV2 and J usage is TRBJ2-7; 7 positions match TRBD1. V was pared by 11 bases and J by 0 bases, with 4 bases of the junction left unmatched. Germline-derived CDR1 and CDR2 are SNHLY and FYNNEI. CDR3 length: 12 amino acids. CDR3 in DNA: TGTGCCGACTGGGACAGCTCCTACGAGCAGTACTTC. Residues: CADWDSSYEQYF.

This chain joins TRBV7-9 and TRBJ2-2; unclear D gene. CDR1 and CDR2 (germline): SEHNR, FQNEAQ (reference sequence). The CDR3 is 17 residues long. V was cut by 4 bases and J by 0 bases, with 15 bases left in between. As DNA, the CDR3 is TGTGCCAGCAGCTCAGCAAGTGAGCACGCGAACACCGGGGAGCTGTTTTTT. This codes for CASSSASEHANTGELFF.

The chain uses TRBV27 and TRBJ1-2; 7 bases map to TRBD1. The CDR3 consists of 14 residues. The germline V gene has CDR1 MNHEY and CDR2 SMNVEV (reference sequence). V lost 0 bases to trimming and J lost 7 bases; unmatched junction nucleotides: 5. CDR3 protein: CASSLSATGPGYTF. CDR3 DNA: TGTGCCAGCAGTTTATCTGCGACAGGGCCTGGCTACACCTTC.

The sample holds one count of this clone. The V call is TRBV21-1, the J call TRBJ2-2; the table names TRBD2, a call not compared with the DNA. TRBV21-1 is labeled a pseudogene. CDR3 size: 16 residues. CDR3 protein: CASSKAGGRWTGELFF. CDR3 bases: TGTGCCAGCAGCAAAGCGGGGGGGCGATGGACCGGGGAGCTGTTTTTT.

This clone appeared a single time. V gene TRBV27 combines with J gene TRBJ2-1; D might be TRBD2 (5 bases). Germline lookup yields CDR1 MNHEY and CDR2 SMNVEV (reference sequence). The CDR3 extends over 13 amino acids. V lost 3 bases to trimming and J lost 6 bases, with 9 bases between them. The CDR3 reads CASSFRGPNEQFF. As DNA, the CDR3 is TGTGCCAGCAGTTTTAGAGGGCCCAATGAGCAGTTCTTC.

The J gene is TRBJ1-2, the V gene TRBV5-6; TRBD1 might be the D (5 bases). CDR1 is SGHDT, CDR2 YYEEEE, per germline. Trimming left V 0 bases short and J 2 bases short, with 8 bases between. The CDR3 has 14 amino acids. CDR3 protein: CASSLVRANYGYTF. CDR3 DNA sequence: TGTGCCAGCAGCTTGGTCAGGGCAAACTATGGCTACACCTTC.

This clone has only a few counts. The chain uses TRBV2 and TRBJ2-1; D gene uncertain. The CDR3 contains 13 residues. The V gene's germline CDR1 is SNHLY and CDR2 FYNNEI. V was trimmed by 2 bases and J by 9 bases, leaving 11 bases between them. The CDR3 loop is CASSETSSAEQFF. DNA of the CDR3: TGTGCCAGCAGTGAAACTTCGTCCGCTGAGCAGTTCTTC.

The chain is built from TRBV4-2 and TRBJ2-3; tentative D call: TRBD1 (5 bases). CDR1 is LGHNA, CDR2 YNFKEQ, per germline. V was shortened by 1 base and J by 2 bases, with 19 bases between the two germline ends. The CDR3 runs 18 residues. CDR3 sequence: CASSQVPSTDLLTDTQYF. CDR3 nucleotides: TGTGCCAGCAGCCAAGTTCCCTCGACAGATTTGCTCACAGATACGCAGTATTTT.

This clone is medium-sized. For the CDR3, the DNA is TGTGCCAGCAGCCGAACCGGGACAGGAGATAACTATAATTCACCCCTCCACTTT. This translates into CASSRTGTGDNYNSPLHF. V usage is TRBV13 and J usage is TRBJ1-6; 8 nucleotides agree with TRBD1. This CDR3 is built from 18 residues. In germline, CDR1 is PRHDT, CDR2 FYEKMQ (reference sequence). V lost 5 bases, J lost 3 bases, and 12 bases stayed unmatched.

The V gene is TRBV15, the J gene TRBJ2-1; 9 bases line up with TRBD1. The CDR3 contains 15 residues. The germline V gene encodes CDR1 LNHNV and CDR2 YYDKDF (reference sequence). J lost 8 bases, V lost 8 bases, and 13 bases had no gene match. The chain's CDR3 is CATANPGQGLDEQFF. As DNA, the CDR3 is TGTGCCACCGCCAACCCGGGACAGGGATTGGATGAGCAGTTCTTC.

The CDR3 region has the DNA TGTGCCAGCACCCAATTAGCGGGAGGGCCGGAAGAGACCCAGTACTTC. This sequence encodes CASTQLAGGPEETQYF. This sequence joins TRBV11-2 and TRBJ2-5; the match to TRBD2 covers 11 bases. From germline, CDR1 is SGHAT and CDR2 FQNNGV. With V trimmed by 7 bases and J by 3 bases, 10 bases remained unmatched. CDR3 length: 16 residues.

The chain joins TRBV5-6 to TRBJ2-2; 8 positions match TRBD1. CDR3 length: 15 residues. V lost 3 bases, J lost 3 bases, and 4 bases stayed unmatched. Germline values: CDR1 SGHDT, CDR2 YYEEEE. CDR3 DNA sequence: TGTGCCAGCAGCTGGGGGACAGGCCACACCGGGGAGCTGTTTTTT. It codes for CASSWGTGHTGELFF.

The V and J genes are TRBV12-5 and TRBJ2-4, with 10 bases aligning to TRBD2. This CDR3 spans 18 amino acids. J was trimmed by 0 bases and V by 0 bases; bases with no gene match: 5. CDR1 is LGHNT, CDR2 FRNRAP, per germline. The CDR3 bases are TGTGCTAGTGGTTTGGTACAAAGCGGGGGGGTAGCCAAAAACATTCAGTACTTC. Translated, it gives CASGLVQSGGVAKNIQYF.

On this clone: The junction differs from germline at one of its ends, possibly a read error. The chain couples TRBV7-6 to TRBJ2-7; D may be TRBD2 (6 bases). Germline CDR1 is SGHVS and CDR2 is FNYEAQ. The CDR3 spans 12 residues. CDR3 in amino acids: CASSLEGYVQYF. DNA for the CDR3: TGTGCCAGCAGCTTGGAGGGGTACGTGCAGTACTTC. The full variable domain, in which reference TRBV7-6 and TRBJ2-7 provide the parts outside the CDR3, is GAGVSQSPRYKVTKRGQDVALRCDPISGHVSLYWYRQALGQGPEFLTYFNYEAQQDKSGLPNDRFSAERPEGSISTLTIQRTEQRDSAMYRCASSLEGYVQYFGPGTRLTVT.

The rearrangement joins TRBV27 to TRBJ2-4, with 8 bases lining up with TRBD1. Germline V CDR1 and CDR2: MNHEY, SMNVEV (reference sequence). V gave up 5 bases and J gave up 4 bases; unmatched junction bases: 7. CDR3 length: 15 amino acids. CDR3 sequence reads: CASSGTDREKNIQYF. CDR3 nucleotide sequence: TGTGCCAGCAGTGGGACGGACAGGGAAAAAAACATTCAGTACTTC.

The chain carries TRBV9 and TRBJ2-5, with D possibly matching TRBD2 (6 bases). CDR1 is SGDLS, CDR2 YYNGEE, per germline. Trimming removed 2 bases from V and 5 bases from J, with 13 bases in between. This CDR3 comprises 14 residues. The CDR3 DNA follows: TGTGCCAGCAGCGTTTATGAGGGGAGGGAGACCCAGTACTTC. It encodes CASSVYEGRETQYF.

The genes are TRBV4-3 and TRBJ2-2, with a possible D match to TRBD1 (6 bases). The germline CDR1 and CDR2 sequences are LGHNA and YSLEER. Trimming took off 1 base at V and 2 bases at J, with 14 bases between the two ends. The CDR3 length is 17 residues. CDR3 coding DNA: TGCGCCAGCAGCCAAGTGAGGGGGATCCCTAACACCGGGGAGCTGTTTTTT. Amino acids: CASSQVRGIPNTGELFF.

By share, this clone counts as medium-sized (0.01 to 0.1%). This chain connects TRBV4-1 to TRBJ1-1; weak D call: TRBD1 (5 bases). V lost 1 base and J lost 0, with 9 bases in between. CDR1 is MGHRA and CDR2 is YSYEKL in the germline V gene. The CDR3 sequence is 15 residues long. The CDR3 protein is CASSQGGHMNTEAFF. DNA for the CDR3: TGCGCCAGCAGCCAAGGAGGACATATGAACACTGAAGCTTTCTTT.

The J gene is TRBJ2-5, the V gene TRBV19, with 7 nucleotides matching TRBD2. CDR1 is LNHDA and CDR2 is SQIVND in the germline V gene (reference sequence). V lost 1 base and J lost 0; bases outside the gene matches: 14. The CDR3 sequence is 19 residues long. CDR3 in DNA: TGTGCCAGTAGTATAGTAGGGAGGGGACTGCCCTTGTACCAAGAGACCCAGTACTTC. Protein sequence: CASSIVGRGLPLYQETQYF.